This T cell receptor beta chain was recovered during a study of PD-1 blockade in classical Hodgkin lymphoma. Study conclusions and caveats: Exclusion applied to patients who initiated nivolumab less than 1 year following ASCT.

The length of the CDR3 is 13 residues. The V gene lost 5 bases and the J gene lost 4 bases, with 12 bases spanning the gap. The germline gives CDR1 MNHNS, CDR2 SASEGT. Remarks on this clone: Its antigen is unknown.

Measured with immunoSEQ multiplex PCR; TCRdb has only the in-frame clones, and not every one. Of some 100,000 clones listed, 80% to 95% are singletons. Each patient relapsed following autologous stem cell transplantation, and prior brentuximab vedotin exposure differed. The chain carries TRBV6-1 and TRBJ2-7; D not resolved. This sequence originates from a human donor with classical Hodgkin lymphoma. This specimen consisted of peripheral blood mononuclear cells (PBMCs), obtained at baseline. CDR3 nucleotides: TGTGCCAGCAGTCCTATAGACCCTTACGAGCAGTACTTC. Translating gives CASSPIDPYEQYF.